Sequencing of this T cell receptor (beta chain) was carried out in a study of shared clonotypes between healthy human individuals (dated by TCRdb to about 2020). Regarding the study in general: The cohort comprised two women and a few men aged 18 to 49 years. For each donor, three plates each were used for CD4 naive and CD4 memory, two plates were used for CD8 naive, and one plate was used for CD8 memory. To estimate repertoire size and how much clonotype sharing occurs between individuals, the study deeply sequenced the blood TCR repertoires of about five healthy adults. To increase sequencing depth and limit assay-specific biases, different laboratories used diverse techniques to prepare libraries and sequence TCR repertoires. Each donor's leukapheresis produced roughly between roughly 0.85 and 9.5 billion PBMCs. What the study reported, not specific to this receptor: Only blood was sampled, and tissue TCR repertoires likely differ from those in blood. Because the study included a small number of donors, the genetic and exposure-history diversity represented was limited. Rarefaction of sorted-subset datasets indicated incomplete sequencing despite the large sequencing depth. When a handful of donors were compared, the shared fraction of clonotypes was about 5% for naive CD4, approximately 3.3% for naive CD8, 2.3% for memory CD4, and 0.4% for memory CD8. Based on pairwise subsampling, the degree of clonotype sharing among donors was expected to be affected by sequencing depth. Compared with non-shared clonotypes, clonotypes shared by all four sorted-subset donors had higher generation probabilities. Naive subsets generally had larger estimated clonotype richness than memory subsets.

Using the deep immunoSEQ assay, multiplex PCR amplified TCR CDR3 regions from genomic DNA. Genomic DNA extracted from each cell subset was distributed evenly over all wells of several immunoSEQ 96-well plates, and each plate served as one replicate. For sorted subsets, roughly 200 ng of genomic DNA, equivalent to some 30,000 T cell genomes, went into each replicate PCR. Purified libraries were quantified with a Qubit 3.0 fluorometer, sized on a Bioanalyzer 2100, and re-quantified with the KAPA Library Quantification kit. Each immunoSEQ 96-well plate was sequenced on its own single-read 150-cycle Illumina NextSeq 550 flow cell. As for the authors' bioinformatics: The immunoSEQ output contained only junctional sequences without quality scores, so filtering could not match that applied to full-length reads. Sequences were annotated with PyIR, a Python wrapper for IgBLAST v1.9, using IMGT germline references to assign V/J genes and CDR3. Reads with weak V/J assignments (E-value above 1e-6), missing CDR3, stop codons, out-of-frame junctions, or ambiguous translated residues were removed. A V3J clonotype was defined by an identical inferred V gene, J gene, and CDR3 amino acid sequence. The percentage overlap between two repertoires was calculated by dividing the number of shared unique clonotypes by the size of the smaller repertoire. Richness of each repertoire was evaluated using RTK rarefaction, the Chao1 estimator, and Recon v2.1 estimates of unobserved clonotypes. Generation probabilities were computed with OLGA for all TCRbeta clonotypes obtained by the gDNA method from four donors. In its TCRdb copy, this immuneACCESS table keeps in-frame sequences only and misses some clones. Where compared with another copy, unresolved V genes explain less than half of these, and the others have no known cause. That table is the source of V, J and clone size, and D and trimming were worked out from the DNA. For this sample the table gives approximately 2,000,000 clones, of which 80% to 95% were detected only once. More than 1.5% of the sample comes from the top ten.

CD8 naive samples were obtained by positive selection for CCR7 among CD45RO-negative cells, yielding a CD45RA+CCR7+ population from which TemRA cells were excluded. Healthy HIV-negative adults with no recently reported acute infections or vaccinations were included as donors. Only Caucasian adults living in Nashville, Tennessee, USA were represented among the donors. Blood was obtained by leukapheresis, after which PBMCs were separated by Ficoll-Histopaque density gradient centrifugation and cryopreserved in liquid nitrogen vapor phase. Analytical flow cytometry was used to check the purity and quantity of every magnetically sorted T cell population. Each sorted fraction had its genomic DNA isolated and then quantified by UV absorbance on a Nanodrop 2000c. CDR1 and CDR2, looked up from the germline V gene, are MDHEN and SYDVKM. The CDR3 starts with the cysteine, ends with the phenylalanine, and has 15 residues. CDR3 DNA only is kept here, 45 bases in frame from base 1. A distance of 16 bases separates the germline ends of V and J, which lose 8 bases and 2 bases respectively.

In the case of this clone: Its antigen remains unidentified. Nothing much larger sits one base from this clone, and base qualities are not available.

This sequence uses TRBV28 and TRBJ1-5; the D gene cannot be named for sure. Sequenced material: naive CD8+ T cells from PBMCs. Explained via the paper, the cell subset or site label denotes: CD45RA+CCR7+. This TCR came from a man younger than 30 in good health. Some clones in this sample may be carry-over from other donors' samples. The DNA sequence is TGTGCCAGCTCCGTTGTGCGTATTGGCAATCAGCCCCAGCATTTT. Its protein product is CASSVVRIGNQPQHF.